The clone carrying this TCR beta chain was counted many times. Time point in this sample: pre-sensitization, week 0. Noted treatment: therapeutic diphenylcyclopropenone sensitization with weekly scalp DPC. From germline, CDR1 is LGHDT and CDR2 YNNKEL (reference sequence). The V end lost 4 bases, the J end lost 2 bases, and 19 bases lay between the germline ends. CDR3 length: 17 residues. The data derive from a study of human T cells and chemical hapten exposure. TCRdb reprocessed the RACE reads via MiXCR and lists one record per CDR3 protein. The sample records 300,000 to 400,000 distinct CDR3 sequences, roughly 4.6% being singletons.

The source is a woman aged 45-65 years with alopecia areata. Some clones in this sample may be carry-over from other donors' samples. Material: whole blood, obtained in connection with sensitization to the hapten diphenylcyclopropenone (DPC). V is TRBV3-1 and J is TRBJ2-3, with D unclear. The DNA of the CDR3 is TGTGCCAGCAGCCCCCGTTCGAAGGGAAGGGACACAGATACGCAGTATTTT. It translates to CASSPRSKGRDTDTQYF.